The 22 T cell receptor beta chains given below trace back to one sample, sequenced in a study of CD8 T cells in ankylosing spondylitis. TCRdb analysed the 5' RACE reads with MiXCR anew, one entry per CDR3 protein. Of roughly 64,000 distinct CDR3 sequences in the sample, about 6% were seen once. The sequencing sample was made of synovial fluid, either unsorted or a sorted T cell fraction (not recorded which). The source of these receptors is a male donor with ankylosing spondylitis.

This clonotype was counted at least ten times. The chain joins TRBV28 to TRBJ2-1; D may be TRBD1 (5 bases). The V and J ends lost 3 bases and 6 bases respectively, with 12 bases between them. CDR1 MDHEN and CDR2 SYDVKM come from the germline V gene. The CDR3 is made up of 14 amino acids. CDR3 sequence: CASSFRARGNEQFF. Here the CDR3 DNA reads TGTGCCAGCAGTTTCAGGGCTCGAGGCAATGAGCAGTTCTTC.

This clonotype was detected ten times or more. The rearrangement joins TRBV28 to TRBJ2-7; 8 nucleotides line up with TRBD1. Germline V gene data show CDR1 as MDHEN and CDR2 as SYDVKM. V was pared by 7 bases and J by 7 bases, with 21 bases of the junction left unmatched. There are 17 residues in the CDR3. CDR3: CASTGSRGQGDSREQYF. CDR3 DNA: TGTGCCAGCACCGGAAGTCGTGGACAGGGCGACTCAAGGGAGCAGTACTTC.

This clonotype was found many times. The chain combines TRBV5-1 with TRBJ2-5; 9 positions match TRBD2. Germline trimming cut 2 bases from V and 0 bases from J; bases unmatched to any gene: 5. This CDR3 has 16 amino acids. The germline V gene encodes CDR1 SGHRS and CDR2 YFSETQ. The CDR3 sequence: CASSLGAGGDQETQYF. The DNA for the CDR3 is TGCGCCAGCAGCTTAGGGGCGGGAGGGGACCAAGAGACCCAGTACTTC.

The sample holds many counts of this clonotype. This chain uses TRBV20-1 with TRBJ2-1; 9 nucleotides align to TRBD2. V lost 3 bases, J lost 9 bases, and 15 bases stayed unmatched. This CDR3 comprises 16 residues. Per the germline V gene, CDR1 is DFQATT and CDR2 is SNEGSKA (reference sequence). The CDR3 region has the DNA TGCAGTGCTAGTAAAGAAACTAGCGGGTGGGGCGGTGAGCAGTTCTTC. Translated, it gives CSASKETSGWGGEQFF.

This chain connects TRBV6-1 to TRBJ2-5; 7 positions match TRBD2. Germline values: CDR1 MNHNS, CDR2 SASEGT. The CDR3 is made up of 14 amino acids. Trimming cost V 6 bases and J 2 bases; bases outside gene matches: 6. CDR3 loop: CASSRRTSQETQYF. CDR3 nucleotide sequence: TGTGCCAGCAGCCGACGGACTAGTCAAGAGACCCAGTACTTC.

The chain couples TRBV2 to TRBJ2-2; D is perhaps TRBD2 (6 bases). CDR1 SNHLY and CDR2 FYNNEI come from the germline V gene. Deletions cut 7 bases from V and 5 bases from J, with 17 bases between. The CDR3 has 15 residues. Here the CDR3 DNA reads TGTGCCAGCAACTCCGACCGGGCGGGGACCGGGGAGCTGTTTTTT. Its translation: CASNSDRAGTGELFF.

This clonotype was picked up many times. This CDR3 reads CASSRDQGQTYEQYF. The CDR3, as DNA: TGTGCCAGCAGTCGGGATCAGGGACAAACCTACGAGCAGTACTTC. This chain connects TRBV4-2 to TRBJ2-7; D may be TRBD1 (6 bases). The CDR3 extends over 15 amino acids. V was trimmed by 6 bases and J by 2 bases, leaving 17 bases between them. The V gene's germline CDR1 is LGHNA and CDR2 YNFKEQ.

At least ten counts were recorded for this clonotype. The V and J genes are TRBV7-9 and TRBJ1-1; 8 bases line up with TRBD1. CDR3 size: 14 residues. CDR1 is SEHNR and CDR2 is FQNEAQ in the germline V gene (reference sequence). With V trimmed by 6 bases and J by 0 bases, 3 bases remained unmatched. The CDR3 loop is CASRPDRVNTEAFF. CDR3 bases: TGTGCCAGCAGACCGGACAGGGTGAACACTGAAGCTTTCTTT.

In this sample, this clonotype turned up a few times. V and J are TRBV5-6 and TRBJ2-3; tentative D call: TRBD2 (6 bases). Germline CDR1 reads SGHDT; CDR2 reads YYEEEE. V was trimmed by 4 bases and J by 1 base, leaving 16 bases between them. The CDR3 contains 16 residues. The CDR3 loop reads CASSLGLTYGTDTQYF. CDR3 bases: TGTGCCAGCAGCCTCGGACTAACTTACGGCACAGATACGCAGTATTTT.

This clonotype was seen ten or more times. CDR3 sequence reads: CASSPQVWRDSYNEQFF. In nucleotides, the CDR3 is TGTGCCAGCAGCCCCCAGGTGTGGCGGGACTCCTACAATGAGCAGTTCTTC. The chain recombines TRBV11-2 with TRBJ2-1; a possible D gene is TRBD2 (6 bases). V was pared by 5 bases and J by 0 bases, with 17 bases between. From germline, CDR1 is SGHAT and CDR2 FQNNGV. The CDR3 is 17 residues long.

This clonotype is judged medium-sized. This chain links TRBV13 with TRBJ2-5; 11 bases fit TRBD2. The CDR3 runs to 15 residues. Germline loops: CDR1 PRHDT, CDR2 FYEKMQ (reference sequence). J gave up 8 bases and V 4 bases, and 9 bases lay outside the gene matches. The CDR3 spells CASSSSGRPPGTQYF. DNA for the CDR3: TGTGCCAGCAGCTCTAGCGGGAGGCCTCCGGGAACCCAGTACTTC. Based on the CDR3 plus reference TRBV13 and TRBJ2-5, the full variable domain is AAGVIQSPRHLIKEKRETATLKCYPIPRHDTVYWYQQGPGQDPQFLISFYEKMQSDKGSIPDRFSAQQFSDYHSELNMSSLELGDSALYFCASSSSGRPPGTQYFGPGTRLLVL.

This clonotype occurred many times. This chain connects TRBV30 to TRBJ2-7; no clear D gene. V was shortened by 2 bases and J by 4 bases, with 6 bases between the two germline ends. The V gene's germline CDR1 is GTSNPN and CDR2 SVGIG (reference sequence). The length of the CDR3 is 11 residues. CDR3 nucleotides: TGTGCCTGGAGTCCAGATTACGAGCAGTACTTC. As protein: CAWSPDYEQYF. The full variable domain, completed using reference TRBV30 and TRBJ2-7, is SQTIHQWPATLVQPVGSPLSLECTVEGTSNPNLYWYRQAAGRGLQLLFYSVGIGQISSEVPQNLSASRPQDRQFILSSKKLLLSDSGFYLCAWSPDYEQYFGPGTRLTVT.

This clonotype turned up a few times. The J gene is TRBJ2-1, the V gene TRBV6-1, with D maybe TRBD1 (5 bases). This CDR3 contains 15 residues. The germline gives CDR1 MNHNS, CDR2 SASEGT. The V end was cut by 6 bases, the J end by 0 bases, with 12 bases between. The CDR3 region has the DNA TGTGCCAGCAGCCGACAGACACCCTCCTACAATGAGCAGTTCTTC. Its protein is CASSRQTPSYNEQFF.

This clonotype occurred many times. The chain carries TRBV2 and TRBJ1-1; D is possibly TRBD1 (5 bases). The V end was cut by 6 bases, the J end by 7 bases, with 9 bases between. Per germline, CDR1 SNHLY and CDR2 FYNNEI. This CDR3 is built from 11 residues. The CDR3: CASRTGGEAFF. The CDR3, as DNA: TGTGCCAGCAGAACTGGGGGTGAAGCTTTCTTT.

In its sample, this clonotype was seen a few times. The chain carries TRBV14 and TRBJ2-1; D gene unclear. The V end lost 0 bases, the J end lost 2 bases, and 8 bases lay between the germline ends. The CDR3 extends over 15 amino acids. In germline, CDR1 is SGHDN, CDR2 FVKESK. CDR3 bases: TGTGCCAGCAGCCAAGATGTTCCAGCCTACAATGAGCAGTTCTTC. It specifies CASSQDVPAYNEQFF.

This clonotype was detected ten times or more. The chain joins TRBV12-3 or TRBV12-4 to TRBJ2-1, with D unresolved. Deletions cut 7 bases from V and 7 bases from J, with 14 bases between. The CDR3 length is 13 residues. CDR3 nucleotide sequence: TGTGCCAGCACCCGGGCGGCCTGGAATGAGCAGTTCTTC. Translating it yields CASTRAAWNEQFF.

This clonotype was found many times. The CDR3, as DNA: TGCAGCGCACAACAGGGTAGAGCCGGGGAGCTGTTTTTT. Protein sequence: CSAQQGRAGELFF. This sequence joins TRBV29-1 and TRBJ2-2, with a possible D match to TRBD1 (6 bases). The CDR3 sequence is 13 residues long. V was cut by 7 bases and J by 6 bases, with 15 bases left in between. Germline V gene lookup returns CDR1 SQVTM and CDR2 ANQGSEA.

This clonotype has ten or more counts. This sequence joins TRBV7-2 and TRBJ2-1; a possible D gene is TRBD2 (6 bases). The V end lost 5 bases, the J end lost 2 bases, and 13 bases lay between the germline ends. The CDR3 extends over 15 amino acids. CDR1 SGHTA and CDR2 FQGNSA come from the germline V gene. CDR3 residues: CASSRLVGTYNEQFF. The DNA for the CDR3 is TGTGCCAGCAGCCGACTAGTGGGAACCTACAATGAGCAGTTCTTC.

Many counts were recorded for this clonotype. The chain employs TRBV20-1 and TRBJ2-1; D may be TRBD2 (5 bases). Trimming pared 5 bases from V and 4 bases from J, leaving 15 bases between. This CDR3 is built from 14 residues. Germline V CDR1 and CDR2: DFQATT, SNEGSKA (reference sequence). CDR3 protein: CSAGGRSGYNEQFF. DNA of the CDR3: TGCAGTGCTGGAGGACGCTCGGGGTACAATGAGCAGTTCTTC.

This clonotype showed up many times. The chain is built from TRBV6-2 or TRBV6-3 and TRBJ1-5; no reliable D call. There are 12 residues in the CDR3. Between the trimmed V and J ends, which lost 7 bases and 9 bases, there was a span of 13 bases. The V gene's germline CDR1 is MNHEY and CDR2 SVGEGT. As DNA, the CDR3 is TGTGCCAGCAAGGGTCCGGAGGGGCCCCAGCATTTT. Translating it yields CASKGPEGPQHF.

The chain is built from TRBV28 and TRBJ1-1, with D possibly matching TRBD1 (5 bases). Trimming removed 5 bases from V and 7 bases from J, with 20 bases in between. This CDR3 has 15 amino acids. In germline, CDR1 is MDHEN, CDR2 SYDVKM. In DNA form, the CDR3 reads TGTGCCAGCAGTCCCTCCATCCAGGGACTGGGTGAAGCTTTCTTT. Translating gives CASSPSIQGLGEAFF. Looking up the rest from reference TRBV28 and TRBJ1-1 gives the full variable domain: DVKVTQSSRYLVKRTGEKVFLECVQDMDHENMFWYRQDPGLGLRLIYFSYDVKMKEKGDIPEGYSVSREKKERFSLILESASTNQTSMYLCASSPSIQGLGEAFFGQGTRLTVV.

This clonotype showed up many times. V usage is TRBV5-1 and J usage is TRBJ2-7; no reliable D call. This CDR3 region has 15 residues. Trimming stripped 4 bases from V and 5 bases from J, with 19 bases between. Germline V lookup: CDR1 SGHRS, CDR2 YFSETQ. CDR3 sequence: CASSRVGRPQDEQYF. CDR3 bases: TGCGCCAGCAGCCGGGTAGGGCGGCCTCAGGACGAGCAGTACTTC.